The next 30 T cell receptor beta chains were all read from a single sample in a study of response to subunit inactivated influenza vaccine. TCRdb re-called the RT-PCR reads with MiXCR, one entry per CDR3 protein. The data show approximately 230,000 distinct CDR3 sequences, 9% to 15% seen once. Sequenced here: non-naive T cells sorted from PBMCs, sampled around 15 days before vaccination. These receptors were collected from a man between 50 and 59 years old who received an inactivated influenza vaccine.

In this sample, this clonotype turned up many times. The gene calls are TRBV7-9 and TRBJ2-5, with D tentatively TRBD1 or TRBD2 (5 bases each). Trimming removed 5 bases from V and 4 bases from J, with 11 bases in between. The length of the CDR3 is 13 residues. Germline-derived CDR1 and CDR2 are SEHNR and FQNEAQ (reference sequence). CDR3 sequence reads: CASSGTGRETQYF. The CDR3 coding sequence is TGTGCCAGCAGCGGGACCGGACGAGAGACCCAGTACTTC. Full variable domain (missing parts from reference TRBV7-9 and TRBJ2-5): DTGVSQNPRHKITKRGQNVTFRCDPISEHNRLYWYRQTLGQGPEFLTYFQNEAQLEKSRLLSDRFSAERPKGSFSTLEIQRTEQGDSAMYLCASSGTGRETQYFGPGTRLLVL.

The chain couples TRBV6-1 to TRBJ1-4; D is unresolved. This CDR3 spans 16 amino acids. V dropped 8 bases and J dropped 3 bases, with 19 bases sitting between them. The germline V gene has CDR1 MNHNS and CDR2 SASEGT. The CDR3 protein is CASSMDFARSNEKLFF. In nucleotides, the CDR3 is TGTGCCAGCTCTATGGACTTCGCGAGATCTAATGAAAAACTGTTTTTT.

This clonotype was seen more than once but under ten times. The chain recombines TRBV6-1 with TRBJ2-7; D perhaps matches TRBD1 (5 bases). The V and J ends lost 3 bases and 2 bases respectively, with 8 bases between them. Germline V CDR1 and CDR2: MNHNS, SASEGT. The CDR3 loop spans 13 amino acids. The CDR3 loop is CASSETVTYEQYF. The DNA of the CDR3 is TGTGCCAGCAGTGAGACAGTGACCTACGAGCAGTACTTC.

The rearrangement joins TRBV12-3 or TRBV12-4 to TRBJ1-6; D gene ambiguous. The CDR3 runs 14 residues. Trimming took off 3 bases at V and 5 bases at J, with 8 bases between the two ends. Here the CDR3 reads CASSLSGNNSPLHF. For the CDR3, the DNA is TGTGCCAGCAGTTTGTCGGGGAATAATTCACCCCTCCACTTT.

The chain couples TRBV2 to TRBJ1-2; TRBD1 matches at 7 bases. CDR3 length: 14 residues. Germline V gene data show CDR1 as SNHLY and CDR2 as FYNNEI. With V trimmed by 6 bases and J by 7 bases, 11 bases remained unmatched. The CDR3 DNA is TGTGCCAGCAGCGCCACCTCAGGGGGTGGTGGCTACACCTTC. The encoded protein is CASSATSGGGGYTF. Full variable domain (remainder filled in from reference TRBV2 and TRBJ1-2): EPEVTQTPSHQVTQMGQEVILRCVPISNHLYFYWYRQILGQKVEFLVSFYNNEISEKSEIFDDQFSVERPDGSNFTLKIRSTKLEDSAMYFCASSATSGGGGYTFGSGTRLTVV.

This clonotype has only a few counts. The chain uses TRBV4-2 and TRBJ2-7; 13 bases are a match to TRBD2. The CDR3 sequence is 19 residues long. V lost 0 bases to trimming and J lost 7 bases; unmatched junction nucleotides: 15. In germline, CDR1 is LGHNA, CDR2 YNFKEQ. The chain's CDR3 is CASSQDFTERLAGGREQYF. DNA for the CDR3: TGTGCCAGCAGCCAAGATTTCACAGAGAGACTAGCGGGAGGTCGAGAGCAGTACTTC.

V is TRBV5-1 and J is TRBJ2-7; 8 bases align to TRBD1. Germline V gene lookup returns CDR1 SGHRS and CDR2 YFSETQ. Trimming removed 4 bases from V and 2 bases from J; junction bases left unmatched: 8. The CDR3 length is 15 residues. The CDR3 bases are TGCGCCAGCAGCGGAGGGGACAGGCGTACCTACGAGCAGTACTTC. This translates into CASSGGDRRTYEQYF.

In its sample, this clonotype was seen a few times. The chain carries TRBV7-8 and TRBJ2-1; a possible D gene is TRBD2 (6 bases). Trimming removed 5 bases from V and 4 bases from J, with 18 bases in between. This CDR3 spans 16 amino acids. The germline gives CDR1 SGHVS, CDR2 FQNEAQ. The CDR3 sequence: CASSASQLAAYNEQFF. In DNA form, the CDR3 reads TGTGCCAGCAGCGCGAGTCAACTAGCAGCTTACAATGAGCAGTTCTTC.

This clonotype was observed a few times. The V call is TRBV10-3, the J call TRBJ2-4, with 8 bases fitting TRBD2. The V and J ends lost 10 bases and 4 bases, in that order; junction bases with no gene match: 6. Germline loops: CDR1 ENHRY, CDR2 SYGVKD. The CDR3 consists of 13 residues. DNA of the CDR3: TGTGCCACCCGGGAGGGCCCTAAAAACATTCAGTACTTC. It translates to CATREGPKNIQYF.

This clonotype was picked up a small number of times. The chain links TRBV5-1 to TRBJ2-5; D may be TRBD1 (5 bases). Trimming pared 3 bases from V and 2 bases from J, leaving 11 bases between. CDR3 size: 14 residues. Per germline, CDR1 SGHRS and CDR2 YFSETQ. Written as DNA, the CDR3 is TGCGCCAGCAGCTGGCAGGGCGGACAAGAGACCCAGTACTTC. It codes for CASSWQGGQETQYF.

In DNA form, the CDR3 reads TGTGCCAGTCAGCAGGGGGACAATAATTCACCCCTCCACTTT. Translated: CASQQGDNNSPLHF. The rearrangement joins TRBV2 to TRBJ1-6; 7 nucleotides line up with TRBD1. The CDR3 consists of 14 residues. V lost 9 bases and J lost 5; bases outside the gene matches: 7. Germline values: CDR1 SNHLY, CDR2 FYNNEI.

This clonotype was counted only a few times. The J gene is TRBJ2-1, the V gene TRBV7-6, with 10 bases that match TRBD2. The V and J ends lost 5 bases and 9 bases, in that order; junction bases with no gene match: 4. Germline values: CDR1 SGHVS, CDR2 FNYEAQ. This CDR3 is 13 amino acids long. The DNA for the CDR3 is TGTGCCAGCAGCGTCCTAGCGGGAGTTGAGCAGTTCTTC. Translation: CASSVLAGVEQFF.

This clonotype was seen only a few times. CDR3 sequence (DNA): TGCAGTGCTCAACAGGGGGGCAGCGAAAAACTGTTTTTT. Translating it yields CSAQQGGSEKLFF. This chain links TRBV20-1 with TRBJ1-4; 8 bases agree with TRBD1. Trimming removed 5 bases from V and 8 bases from J; junction bases left unmatched: 7. The germline V gene has CDR1 DFQATT and CDR2 SNEGSKA (reference sequence). This CDR3 comprises 13 residues.

J is TRBJ2-7 and V is TRBV20-1, with TRBD1 matching 11 bases. The CDR3 runs 13 residues. V lost 5 bases, J lost 3 bases, and 3 bases stayed unmatched. Germline loops: CDR1 DFQATT, CDR2 SNEGSKA (reference sequence). In DNA form, the CDR3 reads TGCAGTGCTTGGGACAGGGGGGGCTACGAGCAGTACTTC. Protein sequence: CSAWDRGGYEQYF.

This clonotype has just a few counts. The chain employs TRBV5-1 and TRBJ2-1; D may match TRBD1 or TRBD2 (6 bases each). Germline CDR1 and CDR2: SGHRS and YFSETQ. The CDR3 runs to 15 residues. The V end was cut by 0 bases, the J end by 8 bases, with 15 bases between. The CDR3 nucleotides read TGCGCCAGCAGCTTGGGGGGGGCCAACGGATATGAGCAGTTCTTC. Amino acids: CASSLGGANGYEQFF. The full variable domain, rest sourced from reference TRBV5-1 and TRBJ2-1, is KAGVTQTPRYLIKTRGQQVTLSCSPISGHRSVSWYQQTPGQGLQFLFEYFSETQRNKGNFPGRFSGRQFSNSRSEMNVSTLELGDSALYLCASSLGGANGYEQFFGPGTRLTVL.

This chain uses TRBV4-3 with TRBJ2-2; 11 nucleotides agree with TRBD2. The CDR3 is 18 amino acids. The V and J ends lost 1 base and 3 bases, in that order; junction bases with no gene match: 7. Germline CDR1 is LGHNA and CDR2 is YSLEER. CDR3 coding DNA: TGCGCCAGCAGCCAAGGGGTAGCGGGAGGGCCTGACACCGGGGAGCTGTTTTTT. Translating gives CASSQGVAGGPDTGELFF.

This clonotype was counted between two and nine times. The chain recombines TRBV7-2 with TRBJ1-6; maybe TRBD1 (5 bases). Germline V lookup: CDR1 SGHTA, CDR2 FQGNSA. This CDR3 has 15 residues. Deletions cut 1 base from V and 9 bases from J, with 13 bases between. The CDR3 sequence: CASSLDAGTGSPLHF. In DNA form, the CDR3 reads TGTGCCAGCAGCTTAGATGCAGGGACCGGTTCACCCCTCCACTTT.

A few counts support this clonotype. The rearrangement joins TRBV6-2 or TRBV6-3 to TRBJ1-1; TRBD1 aligns across 7 bases. CDR1 is MNHEY and CDR2 is SVGEGT in the germline V gene. V shed 6 bases and J 2 bases; nucleotides not matched to a gene: 9. The CDR3 extends over 15 amino acids. The DNA of the CDR3 is TGTGCCAGCAGACAGGGGACGTCGGCTAACACTGAAGCTTTCTTT. Its protein product is CASRQGTSANTEAFF.

This clonotype was picked up a small number of times. V gene TRBV27 combines with J gene TRBJ1-1, with 7 positions matching TRBD1. The CDR3 is made up of 15 amino acids. Germline lookup yields CDR1 MNHEY and CDR2 SMNVEV (reference sequence). J gave up 0 bases and V 6 bases, and 7 bases lay outside the gene matches. DNA of the CDR3: TGTGCCAGCAGCAAACGGGGACAGTTGAACACTGAAGCTTTCTTT. Translation: CASSKRGQLNTEAFF.

The V and J genes are TRBV18 and TRBJ2-3, with D possibly called TRBD1 or TRBD2 (6 bases each). The germline CDR1 and CDR2 sequences are KGHSH and LQKENI. CDR3 length equals 14 residues. The V end was cut by 5 bases, the J end by 5 bases, with 14 bases between. The CDR3 nucleotides are TGTGCCAGCTCAGGGGGGACACGGAGAGATACGCAGTATTTT. Its translation: CASSGGTRRDTQYF.

This clonotype was counted ten times or more. This chain's CDR3 is CASSPTGFYEQYF. The CDR3 nucleotides read TGTGCCAGCAGCCCGACAGGGTTCTACGAGCAGTACTTC. The V and J genes are TRBV7-2 and TRBJ2-7, with TRBD1 matching 7 bases. Germline V gene data show CDR1 as SGHTA and CDR2 as FQGNSA. The CDR3 loop spans 13 amino acids. The V and J ends lost 5 bases and 3 bases, in that order; junction bases with no gene match: 4.

J is TRBJ2-7 and V is TRBV10-1, with TRBD1 identical over 9 bases. Germline CDR1 is WNHNN and CDR2 is SYGVQD (reference sequence). V was clipped by 8 bases and J by 3 bases; unmatched bases: 2. This CDR3 has 12 residues. Here the CDR3 reads CASGDRVYEQYF. The CDR3 nucleotides read TGCGCCAGCGGGGACAGGGTCTACGAGCAGTACTTC.

This clonotype occurred a few times. V usage is TRBV18 and J usage is TRBJ2-1, with 8 bases lining up with TRBD1. Germline CDR1 is KGHSH and CDR2 is LQKENI. J gave up 8 bases and V 4 bases, and 7 bases lay outside the gene matches. The CDR3 length is 14 residues. CDR3 region: CASSLRQGMDEQFF. The CDR3 DNA follows: TGTGCCAGCTCACTCCGACAGGGGATGGATGAGCAGTTCTTC.

This clonotype has more than one count but fewer than ten. The chain links TRBV15 to TRBJ2-7; weak D call: TRBD1 (6 bases). The V end was cut by 6 bases, the J end by 3 bases, with 12 bases between. The CDR3 length is 13 residues. CDR1 and CDR2 from the germline V gene are LNHNV and YYDKDF (reference sequence). The CDR3 DNA reads TGTGCCACCAGTGGGGACACCCGCTACGAGCAGTACTTC. Protein: CATSGDTRYEQYF.

The V call is TRBV27, the J call TRBJ2-7, with TRBD2 matching over 10 bases. Trimming at V came to 6 bases and at J to 4 bases, leaving 6 bases not matched to a gene. The CDR3 spans 14 residues. Looked up from germline, CDR1 is MNHEY and CDR2 is SMNVEV (reference sequence). The CDR3 nucleotides read TGTGCCAGCAGGGAAGGACTAGCGGCATACGAGCAGTACTTC. Its translation is CASREGLAAYEQYF.

This clonotype was detected a few times. The chain joins TRBV20-1 to TRBJ2-7, with 7 positions matching TRBD2. The CDR3 has 14 amino acids. Per germline, CDR1 DFQATT and CDR2 SNEGSKA (reference sequence). With 0 bases clipped from V and 3 bases from J, the junction kept 5 bases outside the gene matches. The CDR3 nucleotides are TGCAGTGCTAGAGATATGCGGGAGCGCTACGAGCAGTACTTC. It codes for CSARDMRERYEQYF.

This clonotype was detected many times. The chain joins TRBV13 to TRBJ2-7; a possible D gene is TRBD2 (7 bases). CDR3 length: 16 amino acids. V was clipped by 0 bases and J by 5 bases, with 17 bases between them. Germline loops: CDR1 PRHDT, CDR2 FYEKMQ (reference sequence). The CDR3 spells CASSLGAGALSHEQYF. The CDR3 region has the DNA TGTGCCAGCAGCTTAGGGGCGGGGGCGCTGAGCCACGAGCAGTACTTC. The full variable domain, completed using reference TRBV13 and TRBJ2-7, is AAGVIQSPRHLIKEKRETATLKCYPIPRHDTVYWYQQGPGQDPQFLISFYEKMQSDKGSIPDRFSAQQFSDYHSELNMSSLELGDSALYFCASSLGAGALSHEQYFGPGTRLTVT.

A few counts support this clonotype. This sequence joins TRBV7-2 and TRBJ2-2, with 7 positions matching TRBD2. The germline CDR1 and CDR2 sequences are SGHTA and FQGNSA. This CDR3 spans 15 amino acids. The V segment lost 7 bases and the J segment 2 bases; nucleotides outside the gene matches: 7. The CDR3 nucleotides are TGTGCCAGCACTCCGTTAGCGGGCAACACCGGGGAGCTGTTTTTT. It yields the protein CASTPLAGNTGELFF. The full variable domain, rest sourced from reference TRBV7-2 and TRBJ2-2, is GAGVSQSPSNKVTEKGKDVELRCDPISGHTALYWYRQSLGQGLEFLIYFQGNSAPDKSGLPSDRFSAERTGGSVSTLTIQRTQQEDSAVYLCASTPLAGNTGELFFGEGSRLTVL.

This clonotype was picked up one time. The gene calls are TRBV20-1 and TRBJ2-6; TRBD2 is a possible D gene (6 bases). The CDR3 runs 14 residues. The germline CDR1 and CDR2 sequences are DFQATT and SNEGSKA (reference sequence). In DNA, the CDR3 is TGCATTGCGCCTAGGGAGGCAGGGGCCAACGTCCTGACTTTC. Encoded protein: CIAPREAGANVLTF.

Ten or more counts support this clonotype. This chain links TRBV6-5 with TRBJ2-7; no firm D call. The CDR3 is 14 residues long. The V end lost 2 bases, the J end lost 0 bases, and 8 bases lay between the germline ends. Germline loops: CDR1 MNHEY, CDR2 SVGAGI. In DNA form, the CDR3 reads TGTGCCAGCAGTTACGATGACGCCTCCTACGAGCAGTACTTC. This sequence encodes CASSYDDASYEQYF.